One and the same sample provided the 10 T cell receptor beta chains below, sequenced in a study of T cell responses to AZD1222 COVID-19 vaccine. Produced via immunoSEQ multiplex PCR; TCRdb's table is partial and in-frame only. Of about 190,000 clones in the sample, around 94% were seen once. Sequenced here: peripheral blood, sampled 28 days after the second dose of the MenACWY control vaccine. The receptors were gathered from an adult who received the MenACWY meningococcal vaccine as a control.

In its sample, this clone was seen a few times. The CDR3 region has the DNA TGTGCCAGCAGCTCAGAGGGAGGGCGTACGCAGTATTTT. This sequence encodes CASSSEGGRTQYF. This rearrangement joins TRBV7-3 to TRBJ2-3; 7 bases line up with TRBD2. J lost 8 bases, V lost 4 bases, and 6 bases had no gene match. The CDR3 loop spans 13 amino acids. Germline V gene lookup returns CDR1 SGHTA and CDR2 FQGTGA.

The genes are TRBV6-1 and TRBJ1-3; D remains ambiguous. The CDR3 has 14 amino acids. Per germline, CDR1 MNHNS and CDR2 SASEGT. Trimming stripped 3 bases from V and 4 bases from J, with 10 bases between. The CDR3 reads CASSDRNLGNTIYF. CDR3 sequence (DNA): TGTGCCAGCAGTGACCGAAATCTGGGAAACACCATATATTTT.

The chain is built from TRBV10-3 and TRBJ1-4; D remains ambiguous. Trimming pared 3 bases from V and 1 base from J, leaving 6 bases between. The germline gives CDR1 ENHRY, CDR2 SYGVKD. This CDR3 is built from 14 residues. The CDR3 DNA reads TGTGCCATCAGTGATCGGGGAACTAATGAAAAACTGTTTTTT. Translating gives CAISDRGTNEKLFF.

The CDR3 reads CASSLGGQGAGETQYF. DNA of the CDR3: TGTGCCAGCAGCTTGGGGGGACAGGGAGCAGGGGAGACCCAGTACTTC. The chain employs TRBV5-5 and TRBJ2-5, with 9 bases identical to TRBD1. Germline CDR1 is SGHKS and CDR2 is YYEKEE (reference sequence). The CDR3 is 16 residues long. V shed 0 bases, J shed 5 bases, and the junction held 8 bases outside the gene matches.

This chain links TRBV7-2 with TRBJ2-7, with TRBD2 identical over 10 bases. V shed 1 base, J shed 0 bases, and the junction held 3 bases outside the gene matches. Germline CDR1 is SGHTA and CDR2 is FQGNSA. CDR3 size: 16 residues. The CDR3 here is CASSLVASGSSYEQYF. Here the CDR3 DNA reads TGTGCCAGCAGCTTAGTAGCTAGCGGGAGCTCCTACGAGCAGTACTTC.

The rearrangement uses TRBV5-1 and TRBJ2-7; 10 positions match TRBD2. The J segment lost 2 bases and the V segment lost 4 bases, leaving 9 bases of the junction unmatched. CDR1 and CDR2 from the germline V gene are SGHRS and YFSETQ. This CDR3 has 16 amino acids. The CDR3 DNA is TGCGCCAGCAGCGGACTAGCTAGCGGGAGCACCTACGAGCAGTACTTC. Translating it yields CASSGLASGSTYEQYF.

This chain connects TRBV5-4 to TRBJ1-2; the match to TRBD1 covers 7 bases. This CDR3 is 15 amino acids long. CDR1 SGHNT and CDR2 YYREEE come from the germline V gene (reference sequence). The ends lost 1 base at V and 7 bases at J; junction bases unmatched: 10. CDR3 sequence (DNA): TGTGCCAGCAGCTTGATCGCCAGGGGGATAGGTGGCTACACCTTC. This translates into CASSLIARGIGGYTF.

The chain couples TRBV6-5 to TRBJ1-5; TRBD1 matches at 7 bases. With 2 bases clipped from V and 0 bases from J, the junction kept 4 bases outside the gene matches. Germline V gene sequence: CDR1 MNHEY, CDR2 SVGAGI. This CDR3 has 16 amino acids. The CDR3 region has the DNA TGTGCCAGCAGTTACGGGGACAGAGATAGCAATCAGCCCCAGCATTTT. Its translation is CASSYGDRDSNQPQHF.

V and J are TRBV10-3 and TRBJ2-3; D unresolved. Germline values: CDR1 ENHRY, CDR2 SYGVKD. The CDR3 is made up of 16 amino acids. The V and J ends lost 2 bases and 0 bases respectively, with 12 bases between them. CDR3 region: CAISERASTSTDTQYF. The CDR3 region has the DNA TGTGCCATCAGTGAGAGGGCGAGCACTAGCACAGATACGCAGTATTTT.

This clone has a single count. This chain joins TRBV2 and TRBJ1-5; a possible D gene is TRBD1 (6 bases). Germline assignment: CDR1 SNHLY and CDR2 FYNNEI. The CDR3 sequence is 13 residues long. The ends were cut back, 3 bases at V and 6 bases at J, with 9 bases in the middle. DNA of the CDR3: TGTGCCAGCAGTGATCCCAGGGGTCAGCCCCAGCATTTT. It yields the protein CASSDPRGQPQHF.